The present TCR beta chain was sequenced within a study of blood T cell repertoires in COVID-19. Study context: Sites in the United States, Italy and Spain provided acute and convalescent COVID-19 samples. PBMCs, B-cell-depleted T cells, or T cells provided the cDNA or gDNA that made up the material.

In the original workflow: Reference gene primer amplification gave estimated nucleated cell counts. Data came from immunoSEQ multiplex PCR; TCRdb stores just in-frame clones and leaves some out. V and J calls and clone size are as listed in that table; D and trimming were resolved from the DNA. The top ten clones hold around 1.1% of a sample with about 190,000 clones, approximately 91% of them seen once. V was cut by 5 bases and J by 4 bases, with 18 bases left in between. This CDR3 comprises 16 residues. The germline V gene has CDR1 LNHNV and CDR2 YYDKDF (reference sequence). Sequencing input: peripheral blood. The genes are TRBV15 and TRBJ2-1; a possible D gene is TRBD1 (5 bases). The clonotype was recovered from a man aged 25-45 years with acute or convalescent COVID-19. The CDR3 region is CATSPRQSSWYNEQFF. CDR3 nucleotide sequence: TGTGCCACCAGCCCTCGACAGAGCTCTTGGTACAATGAGCAGTTCTTC.